Listed here is a single T cell receptor (beta chain). Antigen specificity is unknown. PCR primers comprised 60 Vbeta and 13 Jbeta primers. The protocol was immunoSEQ multiplex PCR, while the TCRdb copy is restricted to in-frame clones and leaves out a portion. Of approximately 190,000 clones listed, around 86% are singletons. The data belong to a study of cytomegalovirus exposure and HLA in healthy donors. General study results and limits: For TCR beta chains, V- and J-gene trimming was later linked to a missense DCLRE1C variant.

CDR3 length: 13 amino acids. Trimming stripped 3 bases from V and 2 bases from J, with 7 bases between. CDR1 is SGHNT, CDR2 YYREEE, per germline (reference sequence). The chain is built from TRBV5-4 and TRBJ2-3; D is unresolved. Specimen: PBMCs. The receptor comes from a young woman in good health and CMV-seronegative. Written as DNA, the CDR3 is TGTGCCAGCAGCTCCTCTAACACAGATACGCAGTATTTT. Translating gives CASSSSNTDTQYF.